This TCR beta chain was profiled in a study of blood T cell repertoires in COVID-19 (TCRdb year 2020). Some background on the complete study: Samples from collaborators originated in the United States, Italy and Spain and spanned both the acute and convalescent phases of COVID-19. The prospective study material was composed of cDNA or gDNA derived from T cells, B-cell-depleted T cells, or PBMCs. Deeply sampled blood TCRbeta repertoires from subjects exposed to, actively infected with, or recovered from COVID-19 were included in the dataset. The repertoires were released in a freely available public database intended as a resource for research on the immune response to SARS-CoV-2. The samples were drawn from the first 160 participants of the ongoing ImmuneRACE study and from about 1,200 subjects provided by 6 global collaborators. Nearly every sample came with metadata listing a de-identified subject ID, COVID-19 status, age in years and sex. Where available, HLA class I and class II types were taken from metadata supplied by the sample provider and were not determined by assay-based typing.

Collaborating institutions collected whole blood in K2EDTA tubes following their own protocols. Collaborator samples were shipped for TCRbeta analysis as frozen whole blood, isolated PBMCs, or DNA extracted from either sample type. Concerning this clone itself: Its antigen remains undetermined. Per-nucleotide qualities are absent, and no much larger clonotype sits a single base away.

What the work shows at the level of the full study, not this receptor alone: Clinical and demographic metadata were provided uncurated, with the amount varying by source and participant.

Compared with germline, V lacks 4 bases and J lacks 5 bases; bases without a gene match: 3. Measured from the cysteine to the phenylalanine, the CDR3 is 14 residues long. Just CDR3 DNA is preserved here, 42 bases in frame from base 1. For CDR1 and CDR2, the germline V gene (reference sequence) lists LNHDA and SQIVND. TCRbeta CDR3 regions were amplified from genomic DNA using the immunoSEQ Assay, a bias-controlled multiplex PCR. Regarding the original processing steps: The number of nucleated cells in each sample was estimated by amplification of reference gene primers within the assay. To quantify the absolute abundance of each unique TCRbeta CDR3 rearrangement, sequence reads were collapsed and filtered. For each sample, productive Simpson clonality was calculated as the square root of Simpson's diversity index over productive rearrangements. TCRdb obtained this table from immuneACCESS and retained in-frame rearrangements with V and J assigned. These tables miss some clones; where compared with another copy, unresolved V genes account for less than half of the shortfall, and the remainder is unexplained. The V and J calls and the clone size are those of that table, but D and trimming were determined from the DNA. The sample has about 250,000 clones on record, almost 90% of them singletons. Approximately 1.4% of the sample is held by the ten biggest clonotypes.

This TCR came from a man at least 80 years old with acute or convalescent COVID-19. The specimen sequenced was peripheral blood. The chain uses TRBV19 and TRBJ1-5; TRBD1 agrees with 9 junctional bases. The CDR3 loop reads CASSTRQGDQPQHF. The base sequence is TGTGCCAGTAGTACCCGACAGGGGGATCAGCCCCAGCATTTT.